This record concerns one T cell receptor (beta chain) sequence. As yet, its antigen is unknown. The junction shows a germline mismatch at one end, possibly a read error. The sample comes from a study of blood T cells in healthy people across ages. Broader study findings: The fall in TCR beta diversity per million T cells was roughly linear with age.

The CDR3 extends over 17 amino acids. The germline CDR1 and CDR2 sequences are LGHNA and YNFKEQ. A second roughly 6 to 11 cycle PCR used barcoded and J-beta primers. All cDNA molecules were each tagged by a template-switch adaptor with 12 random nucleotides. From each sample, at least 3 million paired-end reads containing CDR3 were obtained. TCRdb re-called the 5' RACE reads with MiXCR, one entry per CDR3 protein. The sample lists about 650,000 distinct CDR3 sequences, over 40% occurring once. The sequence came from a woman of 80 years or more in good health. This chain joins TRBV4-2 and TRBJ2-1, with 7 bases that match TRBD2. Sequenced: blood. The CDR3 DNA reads TGTGCCAGCAGCCCTGCCCTGGAGCGGGGCCGGACTAATGAGCAGGTCTTC. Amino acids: CASSPALERGRTNEQVF.